This TCR beta chain derives from a study of tumor-infiltrating lymphocytes in primary liver carcinoma. For the study at large: Patients of both sexes were 30 to 69 years old.

The CDR3 sequence is 14 residues long. Germline CDR1 and CDR2: SQVTM and ANQGSEA. The count of this clonotype is one. A junction end diverges from the germline sequence, so it may reflect a read error. Production of TCR beta cDNA used around 0.45 ug total RNA together with a constant-region primer. Amplification in three nested multiplex PCR rounds with slightly modified ARM-PCR gave rise to TCR beta libraries. Each of the first two PCR rounds ran approximately 11 cycles with TRBV1-TRBV30 forward and C-beta reverse primers. TCRdb re-analysed the multiplex PCR reads in MiXCR, keeping a single row per CDR3 protein. The sample carries under 110,000 distinct CDR3 sequences, around two thirds recorded once. Between about 17 and 34 mg of unsorted bulk tissue served as the source from which RNA and DNA were co-extracted. Every tumor sample analyzed contained over 85% viable tumor cells.

The chain joins TRBV29-1 to TRBJ2-1, with D maybe TRBD2 (5 bases). The specimen was liver tumor tissue from sampling region 2. Specified subset: tumor region T2, inferior pole. The sequence was collected from an older woman with primary liver carcinoma and hepatitis B virus infection. In DNA, the CDR3 is TGCAACGTTGTACGGGATTACCTTTACAATGAGCAGTTCTTC. This codes for CNVVRDYLYNEQFF.